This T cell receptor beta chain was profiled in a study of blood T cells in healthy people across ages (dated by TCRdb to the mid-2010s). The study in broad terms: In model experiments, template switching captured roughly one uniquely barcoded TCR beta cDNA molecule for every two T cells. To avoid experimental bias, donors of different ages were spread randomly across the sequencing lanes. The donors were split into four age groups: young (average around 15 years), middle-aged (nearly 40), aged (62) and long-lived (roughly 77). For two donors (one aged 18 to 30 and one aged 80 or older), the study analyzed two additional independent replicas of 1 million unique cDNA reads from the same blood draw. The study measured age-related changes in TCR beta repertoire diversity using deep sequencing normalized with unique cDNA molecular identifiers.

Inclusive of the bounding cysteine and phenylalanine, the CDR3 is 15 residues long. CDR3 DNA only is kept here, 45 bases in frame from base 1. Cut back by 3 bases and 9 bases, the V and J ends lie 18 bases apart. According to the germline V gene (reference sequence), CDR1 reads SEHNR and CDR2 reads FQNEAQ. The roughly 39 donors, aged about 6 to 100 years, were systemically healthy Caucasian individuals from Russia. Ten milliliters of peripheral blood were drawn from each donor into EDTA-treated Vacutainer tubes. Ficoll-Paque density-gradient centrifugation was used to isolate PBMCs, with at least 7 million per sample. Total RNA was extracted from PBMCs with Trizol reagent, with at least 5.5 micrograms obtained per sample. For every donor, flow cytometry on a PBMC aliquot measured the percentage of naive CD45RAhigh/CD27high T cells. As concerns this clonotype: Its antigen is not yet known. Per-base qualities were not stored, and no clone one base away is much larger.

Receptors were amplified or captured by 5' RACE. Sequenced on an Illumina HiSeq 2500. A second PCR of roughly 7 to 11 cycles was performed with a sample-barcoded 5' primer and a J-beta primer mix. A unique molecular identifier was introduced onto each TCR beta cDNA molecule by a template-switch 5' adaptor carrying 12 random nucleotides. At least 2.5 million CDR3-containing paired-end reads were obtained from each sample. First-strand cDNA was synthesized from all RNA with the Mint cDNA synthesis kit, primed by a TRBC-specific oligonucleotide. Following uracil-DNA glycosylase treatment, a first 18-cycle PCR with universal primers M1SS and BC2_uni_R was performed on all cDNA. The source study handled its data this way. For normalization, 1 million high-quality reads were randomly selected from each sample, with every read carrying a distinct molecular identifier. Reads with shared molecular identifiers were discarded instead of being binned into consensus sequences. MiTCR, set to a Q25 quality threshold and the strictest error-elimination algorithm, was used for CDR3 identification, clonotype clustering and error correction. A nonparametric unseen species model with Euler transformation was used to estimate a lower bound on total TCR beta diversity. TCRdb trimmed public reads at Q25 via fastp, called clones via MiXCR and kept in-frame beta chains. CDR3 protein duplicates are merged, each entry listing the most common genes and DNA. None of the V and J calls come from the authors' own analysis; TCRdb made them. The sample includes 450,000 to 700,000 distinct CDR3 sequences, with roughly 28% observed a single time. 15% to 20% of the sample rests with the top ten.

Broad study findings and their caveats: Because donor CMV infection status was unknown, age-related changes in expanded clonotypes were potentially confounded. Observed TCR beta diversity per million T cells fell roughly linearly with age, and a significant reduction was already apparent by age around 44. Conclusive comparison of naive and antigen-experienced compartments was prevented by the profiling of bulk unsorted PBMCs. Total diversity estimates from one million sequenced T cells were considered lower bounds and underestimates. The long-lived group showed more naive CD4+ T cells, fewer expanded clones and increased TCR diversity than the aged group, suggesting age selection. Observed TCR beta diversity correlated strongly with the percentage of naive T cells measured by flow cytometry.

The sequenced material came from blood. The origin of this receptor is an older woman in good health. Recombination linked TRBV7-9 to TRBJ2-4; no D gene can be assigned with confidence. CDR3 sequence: CASSLVTGPFGIQYF. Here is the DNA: TGTGCCAGCAGCTTGGTCACGGGCCCGTTCGGCATTCAGTACTTC. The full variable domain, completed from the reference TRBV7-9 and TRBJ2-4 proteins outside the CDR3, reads DTGVSQNPRHKITKRGQNVTFRCDPISEHNRLYWYRQTLGQGPEFLTYFQNEAQLEKSRLLSDRFSAERPKGSFSTLEIQRTEQGDSAMYLCASSLVTGPFGIQYFGAGTRLSVL.